These 29 T cell receptor beta chains originate from one sample sequenced in a study of blood T cells in healthy people across ages. It was with a sample-barcoded 5' primer and a J-beta primer mix that a second PCR of roughly 6 to 12 cycles was run. Using its own MiXCR run on the 5' RACE reads, TCRdb lists one record per CDR3 protein. The repertoire consists of over 500,000 distinct CDR3 sequences, with under 65% occurring once and the leading ten covering roughly 14%. Sample: blood. All receptors derive from a woman over 75 in good health.

The chain uses TRBV3-1 and TRBJ2-1; 9 nucleotides line up with TRBD2. CDR3 size: 18 residues. J gave up 0 bases and V 4 bases, and 10 bases lay outside the gene matches. Germline values: CDR1 LGHDT, CDR2 YNNKEL (reference sequence). As DNA, the CDR3 is TGTGCCAGCAGCCGGAGTAGCGGGGGCCTTAGCTCCTACAATGAGCAGTTCTTC. Translated: CASSRSSGGLSSYNEQFF.

V is TRBV4-2 and J is TRBJ1-1; D unclear. The CDR3 covers 15 residues. V shed 1 base and J shed 3 bases, with 12 bases lying between them. CDR1 LGHNA and CDR2 YNFKEQ come from the germline V gene. In DNA, the CDR3 is TGTGCCAGCAGCCAAGTAACGGGTATGGACACTGAAGCTTTCTTT. This gives the protein CASSQVTGMDTEAFF.

The gene calls are TRBV20-1 and TRBJ2-7, with 11 nucleotides matching TRBD2. The CDR3 extends over 16 amino acids. After removal of 5 bases from V and 2 bases from J, the junction contained 11 bases not matched to a gene. The germline V gene encodes CDR1 DFQATT and CDR2 SNEGSKA (reference sequence). The CDR3 region is CSARATGTSGTYEQYF. The CDR3 DNA reads TGCAGTGCTCGGGCGACCGGGACTAGCGGAACCTACGAGCAGTACTTC.

To note about this clonotype: A read error may be the cause here, since a much bigger clone is one base away. V gene TRBV2 combines with J gene TRBJ2-7; D unclear. The CDR3 has 10 residues. From germline, CDR1 is SNHLY and CDR2 FYNNEI. Trimming shortened V by 5 bases and J by 3 bases, and 2 bases separated the two germline ends. The CDR3 nucleotides are TGTGCCAGCAGTTACTACGAGCAGTACTTC. Translating it yields CASSYYEQYF.

As to this clonotype: The junction shows a germline mismatch at one end, possibly a read error. V usage is TRBV29-1 and J usage is TRBJ2-5; tentatively, D is TRBD1 or TRBD2 (5 bases each). The CDR3 is made up of 14 amino acids. From germline, CDR1 is SQVTM and CDR2 ANQGSEA. CDR3: CSVEDRGGQEIQYF. DNA for the CDR3: TGCAGCGTTGAAGATCGGGGCGGACAAGAGATCCAGTACTTC.

This clonotype was seen more than once but under ten times. This may arise from a read error, as a much more abundant clone is one base away. The chain joins TRBV6-2 or TRBV6-3 to TRBJ2-7; possibly TRBD1 for D (6 bases). Germline V gives CDR1 MNHEY, CDR2 SVGEGT. Deletions cut 5 bases from V and 5 bases from J, with 10 bases between. The CDR3 runs to 12 residues. CDR3 region: CASSDRLDEQYF. CDR3 sequence (DNA): TGTGCCAGCAGTGACAGGTTGGACGAGCAGTACTTC.

The sample holds a few counts of this clonotype. The chain links TRBV5-1 to TRBJ1-6; D is undetermined. This CDR3 spans 14 amino acids. Deletions cut 0 bases from V and 8 bases from J, with 9 bases between. Per germline, CDR1 SGHRS and CDR2 YFSETQ. The CDR3 protein is CASSLGRVDSPLHF. CDR3 DNA sequence: TGCGCCAGCAGCTTGGGTAGGGTGGATTCACCCCTCCACTTT. The whole variable domain, remainder taken from reference TRBV5-1 and TRBJ1-6, is KAGVTQTPRYLIKTRGQQVTLSCSPISGHRSVSWYQQTPGQGLQFLFEYFSETQRNKGNFPGRFSGRQFSNSRSEMNVSTLELGDSALYLCASSLGRVDSPLHFGNGTRLTVT.

This clonotype was counted at least ten times. The chain recombines TRBV10-3 with TRBJ2-5, with D maybe TRBD1 (5 bases). This CDR3 region has 12 residues. The germline V gene has CDR1 ENHRY and CDR2 SYGVKD. V dropped 6 bases and J dropped 5 bases, with 10 bases sitting between them. The CDR3 loop reads CAISQGGETQYF. The DNA for the CDR3 is TGTGCCATCAGCCAGGGTGGGGAGACCCAGTACTTC.

The genes are TRBV5-1 and TRBJ2-2, with 11 bases identical to TRBD1. The CDR3 spans 15 residues. The V gene end was trimmed by 3 bases and the J gene end by 7 bases; junction bases not matched to a gene: 5. Germline V CDR1 and CDR2: SGHRS, YFSETQ. CDR3 residues: CASSSGTGGYGELFF. The CDR3 nucleotides are TGCGCCAGCAGCTCCGGGACAGGGGGGTACGGGGAGCTGTTTTTT.

The table lists this clonotype with many counts. The chain carries TRBV7-2 and TRBJ2-4, with D possibly TRBD1 on 5 matching bases. The CDR3 runs to 14 residues. Germline V CDR1 and CDR2: SGHTA, FQGNSA. Trimming stripped 4 bases from V and 0 bases from J, with 7 bases between. CDR3 residues: CASSSQEAKNIQYF. Here the CDR3 DNA reads TGTGCCAGCAGCTCACAGGAAGCCAAAAACATTCAGTACTTC.

This clonotype has at least ten counts. CDR3 DNA: TGCGCCAGCAGCGGGACATCTAGCGGACTATACAATGAGCAGTTCTTC. Translated: CASSGTSSGLYNEQFF. The chain employs TRBV5-1 and TRBJ2-1; maybe TRBD2 (7 bases). Germline-derived CDR1 and CDR2 are SGHRS and YFSETQ. CDR3 length equals 16 residues. Trimming left V 4 bases short and J 4 bases short, with 18 bases between.

The chain links TRBV12-3 or TRBV12-4 to TRBJ2-3, with D unclear. This CDR3 has 13 amino acids. The germline V and J ends were trimmed by 5 bases and 8 bases, with 14 bases remaining between them. CDR3 bases: TGTGCCAGCAGTGTAGATCGCGGTGGTACGCAGTATTTT. Its translation: CASSVDRGGTQYF.

This chain links TRBV10-3 with TRBJ2-5, with TRBD1 as a possible D gene (7 bases). Germline V gives CDR1 ENHRY, CDR2 SYGVKD. The V end was cut by 10 bases, the J end by 11 bases, with 23 bases between. The CDR3 sequence is 13 residues long. The CDR3 protein is CASGTASHNEQYF. DNA for the CDR3: TGTGCCAGCGGGACAGCCTCCCACAATGAGCAGTACTTC.

Details on this clonotype: Just one base apart from a much larger clone, this may be a read error. The rearrangement uses TRBV27 and TRBJ2-7; D could derive from TRBD1 or TRBD2 (5 bases each). The CDR3 sequence is 17 residues long. Germline loops: CDR1 MNHEY, CDR2 SMNVEV (reference sequence). DNA of the CDR3: TGTGCCGGCAGTACCCAACGTCTTTGGGGGACCACCTACGAGCAGTACTTC. Translating it yields CAGSTQRLWGTTYEQYF.

The V call is TRBV20-1, the J call TRBJ2-1; D remains unclear. Germline V gene data show CDR1 as DFQATT and CDR2 as SNEGSKA (reference sequence). The CDR3 runs 13 residues. Deletions cut 0 bases from V and 9 bases from J, with 12 bases between. The CDR3 here is CSAREPPLCEQFF. In nucleotides, the CDR3 is TGCAGTGCTAGAGAGCCCCCGCTTTGTGAGCAGTTCTTC.

Details on this clonotype: This may stem from a read error, because a much larger clone lies one nucleotide away. This chain connects TRBV12-3 or TRBV12-4 to TRBJ1-2; D not certain. The CDR3 runs 13 residues. The CDR3 sequence is CANSLGPDYGYTF. The DNA of the CDR3 is TGTGCCAACAGTTTAGGGCCAGACTATGGCTACACCTTC.

In this sample, this clonotype turned up many times. The CDR3 DNA is TGTGCCAGCAGTTCCGGTCTCTCTGGGGCCAACGTCCTGACTTTC. It codes for CASSSGLSGANVLTF. V and J are TRBV6-5 and TRBJ2-6; D gene ambiguous. Trimming shortened V by 4 bases and J by 0 bases, and 7 bases separated the two germline ends. The V gene's germline CDR1 is MNHEY and CDR2 SVGAGI. This CDR3 region has 15 residues.

The V call is TRBV29-1, the J call TRBJ2-3; D may be TRBD2 (6 bases). The V end lost 3 bases, the J end lost 7 bases, and 14 bases lay between the germline ends. This CDR3 is 13 amino acids long. CDR1 SQVTM and CDR2 ANQGSEA come from the germline V gene. The CDR3 region has the DNA TGCAGCGTTGAGGGCGGGGCGAGGTATACGCAGTATTTT. Its translation: CSVEGGARYTQYF.

Note on this clonotype: A single base separates this from a much larger clone, so it may be a read error. The chain couples TRBV9 to TRBJ2-7; TRBD1 is a possible D gene (5 bases). This CDR3 region has 15 residues. The germline V gene encodes CDR1 SGDLS and CDR2 YYNGEE. The V and J ends lost 0 bases and 10 bases respectively, with 20 bases between them. In DNA, the CDR3 is TGTGCCAGCAGCGTAGCGGGCCAGGGTCAAGAGACCCAGTACGTC. Translating it yields CASSVAGQGQETQYV.

Details on this clonotype: This may stem from a read error, because a much larger clone lies one nucleotide away. The V call is TRBV21-1, the J call TRBJ2-4; the table's TRBD2 call for D was not verified on the DNA. The J call may be mistaken, given a closer DNA end match to TRBJ2-7. TRBV21-1 is a documented pseudogene. The CDR3 runs 16 residues. This chain's CDR3 is CACSKVGPEFSYEQYF. In nucleotides, the CDR3 is TGTGCCTGCAGCAAAGTGGGCCCTGAATTTTCCTACGAGCAGTACTTC.

This sequence joins TRBV29-1 and TRBJ2-5, with 9 nucleotides matching TRBD2. The J call may be faulty, since TRBJ2-7 better matches the DNA end. The length of the CDR3 is 14 residues. Germline V CDR1 and CDR2: SQVTM, ANQGSEA. In DNA form, the CDR3 reads TGCAGCGTTGACGGGGGGCGGGAGGGGAACGAGCAGTACTTC. It is translated as CSVDGGREGNEQYF.

The rearrangement uses TRBV7-2 and TRBJ2-1, with TRBD1 as a possible D gene (7 bases). Germline-derived CDR1 and CDR2 are SGHTA and FQGNSA. The germline V and J ends were trimmed by 1 base and 5 bases, with 21 bases remaining between them. The CDR3 length is 18 residues. CDR3 sequence: CASSLVGGGTGSHNEQFF. CDR3 in DNA: TGTGCCAGCAGCTTAGTAGGGGGCGGGACTGGCTCTCACAATGAGCAGTTCTTC.

The chain recombines TRBV3-1 with TRBJ1-2, with D hard to call. Trimming pared 2 bases from V and 3 bases from J, leaving 13 bases between. In germline, CDR1 is LGHDT, CDR2 YNNKEL (reference sequence). The CDR3 covers 15 residues. DNA for the CDR3: TGTGCCAGCAGCCAAACAAACGCAGGCCACTATGGCTACACCTTC. It translates to CASSQTNAGHYGYTF.

There are a few counts of this clonotype. This may be a read error, as it is one base from a much larger clone. The J gene is TRBJ2-1, the V gene TRBV20-1; 8 bases align to TRBD2. The J call may be mistaken, given a closer DNA end match to TRBJ2-7. The CDR3 has 15 amino acids. Germline CDR1 DFQATT, CDR2 SNEGSKA (reference sequence). CDR3 sequence (DNA): TGCAGTGCTGGTTCTAGCGGGTGGTCCTACAATGAGCAGTACTTC. This gives the protein CSAGSSGWSYNEQYF.

There are many counts of this clonotype. The V call is TRBV12-3 or TRBV12-4, the J call TRBJ2-3, with D hard to call. CDR3 length: 14 amino acids. Trimming took off 6 bases at V and 4 bases at J, with 14 bases between the two ends. The CDR3 is CASSHYYTPDTQYF. CDR3 in DNA: TGTGCCAGCAGCCACTATTACACACCAGATACGCAGTATTTT.

With respect to this clonotype: A single base separates this from a much larger clone, so it may be a read error. The chain joins TRBV12-3 or TRBV12-4 to TRBJ2-1; D possibly corresponds to TRBD2 (6 bases). The CDR3 has 16 amino acids. V lost 1 base and J lost 8, with 18 bases in between. The CDR3 spells CASSLGGAGRFDEQFF. CDR3 bases: TGTGCCAGCAGTTTAGGCGGGGCAGGACGGTTCGATGAGCAGTTCTTC.

The V and J genes are TRBV12-3 or TRBV12-4 and TRBJ1-4; D uncertain. Trimming left V 6 bases short and J 8 bases short, with 16 bases between. The CDR3 is 14 amino acids. The CDR3 here is CASRVGQLGEKLFF. DNA for the CDR3: TGTGCCAGCAGAGTGGGCCAGCTCGGAGAAAAACTGTTTTTT.

The V call is TRBV6-5, the J call TRBJ1-2; a weak D match, TRBD1 (6 bases). This CDR3 has 16 residues. Deletions cut 7 bases from V and 8 bases from J, with 26 bases between. Germline-derived CDR1 and CDR2 are MNHEY and SVGAGI. The CDR3 loop is CASTIGQTVNSMGYTF. The CDR3 DNA sequence: TGTGCCAGCACGATAGGACAGACTGTAAATTCTATGGGCTACACCTTC.

The rearrangement links TRBV21-1 to TRBJ2-7; the DNA was not compared with TRBD2, the D call given in the table. TRBV21-1 is recorded as a pseudogene. The CDR3 extends over 15 amino acids. The CDR3 sequence is CASRGWALDSDEQYF. In DNA form, the CDR3 reads TGTGCCAGCAGGGGCTGGGCCCTCGACTCGGACGAGCAGTACTTC.